This note documents a single TCR beta chain sequence. This receptor's antigen is unknown. Receptors were amplified or captured by the immunoSEQ multiplex PCR assay. A mixture of 60 forward primers for TCR Vbeta segments and 13 reverse primers for TCR Jbeta segments was used in the multiplex PCR. The CDR3 region of rearranged TCR beta genes was amplified from genomic DNA with a multiplex PCR assay. On the Illumina HiSeq System, the amplified TCR beta libraries were sequenced as 87-base-pair reads. Per the authors' processing: A later analysis counted about 80 million unique TCR beta chains across the approximately 700 repertoires, and 9.5 million to 11 million of these chains were shared by at least two donors. A nearest-neighbor algorithm error-corrected the raw reads and collapsed the reads into unique sequences, merging closely related sequences to remove PCR and sequencing errors. Alignment of CDR3 sequences to IMGT reference sequences was used to assign V, D and J gene segments. For a sequence to be retained, at least a six-nucleotide match to both a V gene segment and a J gene segment was required. A rearrangement was called productive if the CDR3 had no stop codons and remained in frame with V and J, and every other rearrangement was called non-productive. Following IMGT convention, CDR3 was defined as the stretch from the second conserved V-encoded cysteine up to the conserved J-encoded phenylalanine. The earlier analysis of about 590 of the donors excluded sequences that lacked an unambiguous match to a single V gene segment. An earlier analysis of fewer than 650 of the donors classified V segments as functional when productive rearrangements were above 56.7% and as segregating when the standard deviation between donors was above 5%. To diagnose cytomegalovirus status from the catalog of TCR beta chain sequences, a statistical classification framework was built. In a later analysis, TCR nucleotide sequences were compared against IMGT/GENE-DB human TR gene sequences so that V and J genes could be assigned. In a later analysis, CDR3 sequences and most-parsimonious VDJ recombination scenarios were assigned using the TCRdist pipeline. A later analysis defined each TCR beta chain by its CDR3 amino acid sequence plus V-gene family, and excluded reads lacking a unique V-gene family. A later analysis removed several hundred highly shared, low-generation-probability nucleotide sequences to deal with suspected cross-contamination and a sequencing artifact. For each public chain, a later analysis derived a clonal expansion index from normalized ranks of inferred template counts within each repertoire. Generation probabilities in a later analysis came from a VDJ recombination model fitted to out-of-frame rearrangements, and those results were checked against IGoR. In a later analysis, hypergeometric tests were used to score TCR-TCR, TCR-HLA and TCR-CMV co-occurrence, with a repertoire-size bias correction applied to TCR pairs. False discovery rates were estimated in a later analysis by permuting HLA or CMV assignments 20 times. In a later analysis, co-occurring TCRs were grouped using DBSCAN, with TCRdist sequence similarity added in when clustering inside HLA-allele-positive subsets. Repertoires with fewer than 30,000 or more than 120,000 public chains were left out of co-occurrence clustering, as were five repertoires with anomalous nucleotide sharing. Drawn from immuneACCESS, this table holds only the in-frame rearrangements with V and J called that TCRdb kept. Clones are partly lost; checked studies trace under half to an unresolved V gene and leave the rest unexplained. The V and J calls and clone size are taken from that table; D and trimming were inferred from the DNA. The sample table gives around 71,000 clones. Together, the top ten hold over 1.5% of the sample.

This entry comes from a study of cytomegalovirus exposure and HLA in healthy donors (dated by TCRdb to 2016 to 2017). Some background on the complete study: According to an earlier analysis of around 600 of the donors, 150 million to 200 million T cells yielded roughly 110 million unique TCR beta sequences and about 300 Gb of sequence data. Across around 400 genotyped donors of the cohort, an average of approximately 240,000 unique TCR beta nucleotide sequences per donor were sequenced, and roughly a sixth of those sequences were non-productive. Roughly 5 DR-DQ haplotypes were handled as single units for association and clustering, since linkage in the cohort was strong. The study was designed to test whether signatures of past pathogen exposure could be identified by cataloging public T cell receptors. Both class I and class II loci were covered by HLA typing, at four-digit resolution. Typing coverage differed by locus: A, B, C, DRB1 and DQB1 were typed in roughly 620-640 donors, DQA1 in about 560, DPA1 in around 610, and DPB1 in around 440. Donor age, sex, ethnicity and CMV serostatus were collected together with the repertoire data. Rather than using new phenotypic data, the later analysis identified candidate immune exposures from TCR beta sequences and from how often those sequences occurred across donors. A later genetic analysis used genome-wide SNP genotypes for 398 of the 666 donors, treating that subset as a discovery cohort. The study profiled the T cell repertoires of about 720 subjects by immunosequencing and related them to cytomegalovirus serostatus. About 280 gigabases of sequencing data and 91 million or so unique TCR sequences made up an early release that covered approximately 620 HLA-typed donors. To decide whether each TCR beta V gene segment behaved as functional or pseudogenic, an earlier analysis of some 570 of the donors relied on high-throughput TCR beta sequencing. All discovery cohort repertoires had been generated using a single sequencing platform. The study combined high-throughput TCR immunosequencing, statistical association of individual TCRs with disease status, and machine learning to predict cytomegalovirus infection status. Of the approximately 370 genotyped donors, 81% were placed in the genetic ancestry cluster associated with self-reported Caucasian donors. A separate validation cohort of over a hundred different subjects was used in addition to the approximately 700-subject first cohort. A later analysis re-analyzed previously published TCR beta repertoires from roughly 690 donors and added high-resolution HLA genotyping to study TCR occurrence patterns.

The study at large found these results: In a later genetic analysis, a missense DCLRE1C variant was associated with V-gene and J-gene trimming of TCR beta chains, and the association was replicated in an independent cohort. According to the authors, the approach could potentially be generalized to other disease states and immunological phenotypes. In a later analysis, the rate of TCR association differed among HLA loci, with DRB1 alleles having the most associated TCRs and HLA-C alleles having the fewest. Correlated functional status among segregating V segments might be attributable to linkage disequilibrium, but an unknown experimental factor could not be ruled out. This cohort had only TCR beta chains sequenced, and the lack of alpha or paired-chain data limited which features could be detected. A later genetic analysis reported fewer N-insertions in productive TCRs among donors in an Asian-associated ancestry cluster than the approximately 670-donor mean. Because HLA typing was unavailable for some donors at each locus, only the typed subset was used in association tests. Roughly uniform sequencing depth across donors was assumed in presence/absence analyses, although this assumption may not hold. A total of fewer than 200 TCR beta chains were listed by the study as associated with cytomegalovirus. Strong co-occurrence of HLA alleles, especially DR and DQ, made assigning TCR associations to individual alleles difficult. In an earlier analysis of around 600 of the donors, most TCR beta V segments appeared in productive rearrangements about 87% or about 30% of the time, broadly matching IMGT annotations. According to a later analysis, parvovirus B19, influenza, CMV and Epstein-Barr virus appeared linked to several top co-occurrence clusters. A later analysis associated about 17,000 TCR beta sequences with specific HLA alleles at a false discovery rate of 0.05. The only immune exposure information available for the cohort was CMV serostatus. Most TCR sequences were observed very rarely across donors, whereas some public TCRs were present in many individuals. Some IMGT-functional V segments, including TRBV6-2 and TRBV6-3, could not be told apart with the 87-base-pair reads, so those segments were excluded. The classifier was reported to diagnose cytomegalovirus status with high specificity and sensitivity in both the original cohort and the validation cohort. In vitro tests confirmed that three of the cytomegalovirus-associated TCR beta chains recognize cytomegalovirus antigens. A later analysis found that HLA-associated TCR beta chains were more clonally expanded and had lower generation probabilities than equally common non-associated chains. The earlier analysis of around 600 of the donors excluded seventeen rarely observed V segments, including chromosome 9 orphons, because counts were too low. The sequencing pipeline was judged likely to have produced a cluster of highly shared sequence variants as a technical artifact. Most CMV-associated TCR beta chains appeared to be HLA-restricted in a later analysis, and the HLA associations seemed to be driven largely by CMV exposure. A further reported finding was that TCR beta sequences accurately predicted the HLA-A and HLA-B alleles for most subjects in the first cohort.

The germline V gene specifies KGHSH as CDR1 and LQKENI as CDR2. V drops 2 bases and J drops 2 bases, leaving 13 bases in between. The CDR3 runs 15 amino acids, cysteine and phenylalanine included. Here the CDR3 DNA is all that survives: 45 bases in frame from base 1. In total, roughly 670 healthy bone marrow donors made up the cohort. All cohort members were sampled while nominally healthy, although unrecorded immune exposures were likely present. The donor tested CMV seronegative, placing the donor among the 350 to 400 seronegative members of the cohort. Each donor provided a peripheral blood sample, and peripheral blood mononuclear cells were used for TCR beta sequencing. Genomic DNA extraction from the blood cell samples was performed with the Qiagen DNeasy Blood Extraction Kit.

Sequencing was done on a sample of PBMCs. This receptor was identified in a woman aged 25 to 39 in good health and CMV-seronegative. The rearrangement combines TRBV18 with TRBJ2-7; TRBD1 could be the D gene, as 5 bases match. Here the CDR3 is given as CASSPVLDRTYEQYF. The sequenced DNA: TGTGCCAGCTCACCAGTTCTCGACAGAACCTACGAGCAGTACTTC.